Listed below are T cell receptor beta chains from one sample, sequenced in a study of OX40 agonist ivuxolimab in advanced cancers. Here immunoSEQ multiplex PCR was the method, and the copy in TCRdb shows in-frame clones only, minus some. The data contain just over 90,000 clones, more than 85% of them singletons. The sequencing used CD4+ or CD8+ T cells sorted from blood, collected in a trial of the OX40 agonist ivuxolimab. Receptors originate from an adult with an advanced solid tumor such as melanoma, head and neck, liver or kidney cancer. CDR3s include the opening cysteine and the closing phenylalanine or tryptophan. A D gene is named only where the DNA matches it firmly. The listing skips clone size in some rows; elsewhere it reads once, few, many or a size class.

j_gene	abundance	v_gene	d_gene	CDR3nt	CDR3aa
TRBJ1-2	NA	TRBV6-5	TRBD1	TGTGCCAGCAGCCAGACAGGGGATGGCTACACCTTC	CASSQTGDGYTF
TRBJ1-6	once	TRBV5-5	NA	TGTGCCAGCAGCGAATGGGACACAAGCTCCTATAATTCACCCCTCCACTTT	CASSEWDTSSYNSPLHF
TRBJ2-7	NA	TRBV9	NA	TGTGCCAGCAGTTTGACGGGCAGCTCCTACGAGCAGTACTTC	CASSLTGSSYEQYF
TRBJ1-2	NA	TRBV10-3	NA	TGTGCCGCGTCGACCACCCCAGTTATCCTCTATGGCTACACCTTC	CAASTTPVILYGYTF
TRBJ1-2	NA	TRBV19	NA	TGTGCCAGTAATACAGGGTTGAATGGCTACACCTTC	CASNTGLNGYTF
TRBJ2-2	once	TRBV7-2	NA	TGTGCCAGCAGCTCGCCTAGCCACATTACCGGGGAGCTGTTTTTT	CASSSPSHITGELFF
TRBJ1-2	NA	TRBV4-1	NA	TGCGCCAGCAGCCTCGTACTCGCCAGGGAGGGTAATGGCTACACCTTC	CASSLVLAREGNGYTF
TRBJ1-4	NA	TRBV5-5	NA	TGTGCCAGCAGCCAAGACAGCGAAAAACTGTTTTTT	CASSQDSEKLFF
TRBJ2-2	NA	TRBV2	TRBD1	TGTGCCAGCAGTGACAGGGGGCTAAGTACCGGGGAGCTGTTTTTT	CASSDRGLSTGELFF
TRBJ2-7	NA	TRBV27	NA	TGTGCCAGCGGGGCGACAGGAAGTAAGTACGAGCAGTACTTC	CASGATGSKYEQYF
TRBJ2-3	NA	TRBV29-1	TRBD1	TGCAGCGTTGATCTTGGACAGGGGGCGCATACGCAGTATTTT	CSVDLGQGAHTQYF
TRBJ2-7	once	TRBV30	TRBD1	TGTGCCTGGAGAAGCCGGGACAGCTACGAGCAGTACTTC	CAWRSRDSYEQYF
TRBJ2-7	NA	TRBV11-2	TRBD1	TGTGCCAGTGGGACAGGGAACTCCTACGAGCAGTACTTC	CASGTGNSYEQYF
TRBJ2-1	once	TRBV6-5	NA	TGTGCCAGCAGCCACCCCGCCGGCCGGAATGAGCAGTTCTTC	CASSHPAGRNEQFF
TRBJ1-2	NA	TRBV6-5	TRBD1	TGTGCCAGCAGCCCCGACTTGACAGGGAACTATGGCTACACCTTC	CASSPDLTGNYGYTF
TRBJ2-3	NA	TRBV5-1	TRBD2	TGCGCCAGCAGGGGACCTGGGACTAGCATCCCAGATACGCAGTATTTT	CASRGPGTSIPDTQYF
TRBJ2-7	once	TRBV5-1	TRBD2	TGCGCCAGCAGCTTGTTTTACGGAGGTGTAGCGGGAAATGTCGGCGAGCAGTACTTC	CASSLFYGGVAGNVGEQYF
TRBJ2-5	NA	TRBV7-9	TRBD1	TGTGCCAGCAGCAAAACGGGACAGGCCGGAGGGACCCAGTACTTC	CASSKTGQAGGTQYF
TRBJ2-1	NA	TRBV5-1	NA	TGCGCCAGCAGCATGGACGTACACAATGAGCAGTTCTTC	CASSMDVHNEQFF
TRBJ1-1	NA	TRBV5-1	TRBD1	TGCGCCAGCAGCCCGCCTAGGACAGGGGTTGGGAACACTGAAGCTTTCTTT	CASSPPRTGVGNTEAFF
TRBJ1-1	NA	TRBV11-2	NA	TGTGCCAGCAGCTTAGTGGCAGAAGCTTTCTTT	CASSLVAEAFF
TRBJ2-2	NA	TRBV7-8	TRBD2	TGTGCCAGCAGCTTAGTTAGGGCAGCCATCCGGACTAGCGGGGGGGCAGCCGGGGAGCTGTTTTTT	CASSLVRAAIRTSGGAAGELFF
TRBJ1-1	NA	TRBV11-2	NA	TGTGCCAGCAGCCTCGGGGGGCAGACTGAAGCTTTCTTT	CASSLGGQTEAFF
TRBJ1-1	NA	TRBV5-1	NA	TGCGCCAGCAGCTTGGCGCAGGGTGGAACTGAAGCTTTCTTT	CASSLAQGGTEAFF
TRBJ2-4	NA	TRBV7-9	NA	TGTGCCAGCAGTTCCCAGAAGGACATTCAGTACTTC	CASSSQKDIQYF
TRBJ1-2	NA	TRBV4-1	NA	TGCGCCAGCAGCCAAGGCCCGGGGGTTTGGGACTATGGCTACACCTTC	CASSQGPGVWDYGYTF
TRBJ1-1	NA	TRBV9	TRBD1	TGTGCCAGCAGCGGACAGGGGGCGGGTGAAGCTTTCTTT	CASSGQGAGEAFF